This T cell receptor (beta chain) comes out of a study of post-analysis software for immune sequencing data. The overall study: Disease trajectories encompassed relapsing-remitting, secondary progressive and progressive-relapsing multiple sclerosis.

Libraries were made from TCR beta cDNA, and they carried unique molecular identifiers. T cells, about 0.95 to 10 million of them, yielded around 460,000 cDNA molecules. TCRdb reprocessed the PCR reads via MiXCR and lists one record per CDR3 protein. This sample carries roughly 800,000 distinct CDR3 sequences, approximately 50% of them seen once, and the ten largest clones take under 6%. Regarding the study as a whole: Same-batch preparations were strongly co-clustered by F measure. A significant reduction in normalized Chao1 diversity was observed in multiple sclerosis patients versus controls. Five TRBV segments occurring more often in patients than controls included TRBV5-6, TRBV5-1 and TRBV20-1.

The CDR3 spans 18 residues. Germline V gives CDR1 SQVTM, CDR2 ANQGSEA. The germline V and J ends were trimmed by 0 bases and 1 base, with 19 bases remaining between them. As regards this clonotype: The antigen remains undetermined.

The V gene is TRBV29-1, the J gene TRBJ2-4; possibly TRBD1 or TRBD2 for D (5 bases each). This clonotype originated in a girl aged 5 to 17 with multiple sclerosis. Specimen: blood. This CDR3 is CSVEDAQSKGTAKNIQYF. The CDR3 coding sequence is TGCAGCGTTGAAGATGCCCAGTCCAAGGGGACCGCCAAAAACATTCAGTACTTC. Looking up the rest from reference TRBV29-1 and TRBJ2-4 gives the full variable domain: SAVISQKPSRDICQRGTSLTIQCQVDSQVTMMFWYRQQPGQSLTLIATANQGSEATYESGFVIDKFPISRPNLTFSTLTVSNMSPEDSSIYLCSVEDAQSKGTAKNIQYFGAGTRLSVL.